The rows below give T cell receptor beta chains drawn from one sample of a study of T cell clusters in autoimmune cytopenias. TCRdb reprocessed the multiplex PCR reads and keeps a single row for each CDR3 protein, giving no DNA. This sample carries thousands of distinct CDR3 sequences, with 7.5% to 8% going to the ten biggest clones. These data are also associated with another study on T cell repertoires in aging, cancer and after chemotherapy.

The sample taken for sequencing was peripheral blood. The source is a human donor in good health. CDR3s include the opening cysteine and the closing phenylalanine or tryptophan. Fields, in order: clone size, J gene, V gene, CDR3 length, CDR3 protein. Size is stated for part of the rows, as once, few or many counts, or as a class when the clone is expanded.

clone size: large; J gene: TRBJ2-2; V gene: TRBV27; CDR3 length: 15; CDR3 protein: CASTFGGANTGELFF
clone size: -; J gene: TRBJ1-5; V gene: TRBV20-1; CDR3 length: 14; CDR3 protein: CSASLGDLNQPQHF
clone size: -; J gene: TRBJ2-7; V gene: TRBV18; CDR3 length: 13; CDR3 protein: CASSPSGIGEQYF
clone size: -; J gene: TRBJ1-1; V gene: TRBV5-5; CDR3 length: 15; CDR3 protein: CASSLAGTQGTEAFF
clone size: medium-sized; J gene: TRBJ1-6; V gene: TRBV6-4; CDR3 length: 13; CDR3 protein: CASNRGGHSPLHF
clone size: medium-sized; J gene: TRBJ2-1; V gene: TRBV6-5; CDR3 length: 16; CDR3 protein: CASRRPGTHQGNEQFF
clone size: -; J gene: TRBJ2-7; V gene: TRBV28; CDR3 length: 12; CDR3 protein: CASTDREDEQYF
clone size: -; J gene: TRBJ1-6; V gene: TRBV12-3/TRBV12-4; CDR3 length: 14; CDR3 protein: CASSLNSNNSPLHF
clone size: medium-sized; J gene: TRBJ1-5; V gene: TRBV6-5; CDR3 length: 13; CDR3 protein: CASGSGGVQPQHF
clone size: medium-sized; J gene: TRBJ1-2; V gene: TRBV6-2/TRBV6-3; CDR3 length: 17; CDR3 protein: CASRKQGAFRPDDGYTF
clone size: medium-sized; J gene: TRBJ1-5; V gene: TRBV19; CDR3 length: 14; CDR3 protein: CASSSRGGNQPQHF
clone size: medium-sized; J gene: TRBJ2-3; V gene: TRBV7-2; CDR3 length: 14; CDR3 protein: CASKARGGTDTQYF
clone size: medium-sized; J gene: TRBJ1-1; V gene: TRBV6-6; CDR3 length: 17; CDR3 protein: CASLGPVRLAMNTEAFF
clone size: -; J gene: TRBJ2-1; V gene: TRBV11-2; CDR3 length: 15; CDR3 protein: CASSREGGLEHEQFF
clone size: medium-sized; J gene: TRBJ1-1; V gene: TRBV6-6; CDR3 length: 15; CDR3 protein: CASSYVQGLNTEAFF
clone size: medium-sized; J gene: TRBJ2-1; V gene: TRBV18; CDR3 length: 17; CDR3 protein: CASSPPKLQGFSNEQFF
clone size: -; J gene: TRBJ2-5; V gene: TRBV5-4; CDR3 length: 13; CDR3 protein: CARSFAREETQYF
clone size: medium-sized; J gene: TRBJ2-1; V gene: TRBV27; CDR3 length: 15; CDR3 protein: CASMAGGGAYNEQFF
clone size: medium-sized; J gene: TRBJ2-7; V gene: TRBV6-2/TRBV6-3; CDR3 length: 14; CDR3 protein: CASSPGTDSYEQYF
clone size: -; J gene: TRBJ1-2; V gene: TRBV6-1; CDR3 length: 18; CDR3 protein: CASSESTGTWSISRGYTF
clone size: medium-sized; J gene: TRBJ2-5; V gene: TRBV5-6; CDR3 length: 17; CDR3 protein: CASSLTGGIRTQETQYF
clone size: -; J gene: TRBJ2-7; V gene: TRBV12-3/TRBV12-4; CDR3 length: 13; CDR3 protein: CASSPGKGYEQYF
clone size: medium-sized; J gene: TRBJ2-1; V gene: TRBV19; CDR3 length: 16; CDR3 protein: CASSRRIAGSYNEQFF
clone size: -; J gene: TRBJ2-3; V gene: TRBV20-1; CDR3 length: 15; CDR3 protein: CSAVNRDRVLDTQYF
clone size: -; J gene: TRBJ2-1; V gene: TRBV10-3; CDR3 length: 13; CDR3 protein: CAIGTGSANEQFF
clone size: medium-sized; J gene: TRBJ1-2; V gene: TRBV6-5; CDR3 length: 14; CDR3 protein: CASSRIQPNYGYTF
clone size: -; J gene: TRBJ1-4; V gene: TRBV20-1; CDR3 length: 12; CDR3 protein: CSWGVSGEKLFF
clone size: medium-sized; J gene: TRBJ2-4; V gene: TRBV5-4; CDR3 length: 14; CDR3 protein: CASSLAGREGIQYF
clone size: medium-sized; J gene: TRBJ2-5; V gene: TRBV5-6; CDR3 length: 13; CDR3 protein: CASSFAREETQYF
clone size: medium-sized; J gene: TRBJ2-2; V gene: TRBV6-4; CDR3 length: 16; CDR3 protein: CASREAVGDFAGELFF
clone size: medium-sized; J gene: TRBJ2-5; V gene: TRBV6-5; CDR3 length: 15; CDR3 protein: CASSSRRTGRETQYF
clone size: medium-sized; J gene: TRBJ2-1; V gene: TRBV29-1; CDR3 length: 16; CDR3 protein: CSVPTERGGSYNEQFF
clone size: -; J gene: TRBJ2-5; V gene: TRBV5-6; CDR3 length: 14; CDR3 protein: CASSLGGIQETQYF
clone size: -; J gene: TRBJ2-3; V gene: TRBV4-2; CDR3 length: 17; CDR3 protein: CASSQAHSGGGTDTQYF
clone size: -; J gene: TRBJ2-7; V gene: TRBV20-1; CDR3 length: 13; CDR3 protein: CSATSTDPYEQYF
clone size: medium-sized; J gene: TRBJ2-7; V gene: TRBV6-5; CDR3 length: 15; CDR3 protein: CASSPAGTGPHEQYF
clone size: medium-sized; J gene: TRBJ2-1; V gene: TRBV6-6; CDR3 length: 14; CDR3 protein: CASSRQGAYNEQFF